The 27 T cell receptor beta chains given below trace back to one sample, sequenced in a study of control samples from healthy donors and cancer patients (dated by TCRdb to the early 2020s). Libraries were made using the immunoSEQ multiplex PCR assay. Not all clones reach the TCRdb copy of this immuneACCESS table, which keeps in-frame sequences only. Checked studies attribute under half of the gap to unresolved V genes and leave the rest unexplained. Here the sample has 150,000 or so clones; just over 85% occur a single time. The ten largest clones add up to under 2% of the sample. Sample: blood. Receptor source: a man aged 18-30 years in good health.

J is TRBJ1-3 and V is TRBV7-2, with D unresolved. The V end was cut by 3 bases, the J end by 11 bases, with 11 bases between. CDR3 length: 12 residues. CDR1 is SGHTA, CDR2 FQGNSA, per germline. This CDR3 reads CASSFAPGPIYF. In nucleotides, the CDR3 is TGTGCCAGCAGCTTTGCCCCCGGGCCCATATATTTT.

V and J are TRBV6-2 or TRBV6-3 and TRBJ2-1, with D tentatively TRBD2 (6 bases). V was clipped by 4 bases and J by 9 bases, with 19 bases between them. Germline CDR1 reads MNHEY; CDR2 reads SVGEGT. This CDR3 region has 15 residues. Here the CDR3 reads CASSFPGETKIEQFF. The DNA of the CDR3 is TGTGCCAGCAGTTTCCCGGGGGAAACAAAGATTGAGCAGTTCTTC.

The rearrangement joins TRBV7-2 to TRBJ2-2; 10 nucleotides line up with TRBD1. V was clipped by 6 bases and J by 5 bases; unmatched bases: 6. CDR3 length: 15 amino acids. Germline CDR1 is SGHTA and CDR2 is FQGNSA. CDR3 coding DNA: TGTGCCAGCAGTCGGCGGGGACAGGGGACCGGGGAGCTGTTTTTT. It specifies CASSRRGQGTGELFF.

The rearrangement uses TRBV28 and TRBJ2-1, with TRBD2 matching over 12 bases. CDR1 MDHEN and CDR2 SYDVKM come from the germline V gene. There are 17 residues in the CDR3. The V segment lost 2 bases and the J segment 0 bases; nucleotides outside the gene matches: 2. CDR3 coding DNA: TGTGCCAGCAGTTTACTAGCGGGGGGGAGCTCCTACAATGAGCAGTTCTTC. Encoded protein: CASSLLAGGSSYNEQFF. Filled out from reference TRBV28 and TRBJ2-1, the complete variable domain reads DVKVTQSSRYLVKRTGEKVFLECVQDMDHENMFWYRQDPGLGLRLIYFSYDVKMKEKGDIPEGYSVSREKKERFSLILESASTNQTSMYLCASSLLAGGSSYNEQFFGPGTRLTVL.

The table lists this clone with a few counts. The J gene is TRBJ2-2, the V gene TRBV15; D remains ambiguous. V gave up 8 bases and J gave up 1 base, with 5 bases separating them. The CDR3 covers 12 residues. Per the germline V gene, CDR1 is LNHNV and CDR2 is YYDKDF (reference sequence). The CDR3 reads CATGQNTGELFF. The DNA of the CDR3 is TGTGCCACCGGGCAGAACACCGGGGAGCTGTTTTTT.

In its sample, this clone was seen once. V gene TRBV30 combines with J gene TRBJ2-3; TRBD1 aligns across 9 bases. V dropped 3 bases and J dropped 7; count of bases not matched to a gene: 14. The CDR3 runs to 16 residues. CDR1 and CDR2 (germline): GTSNPN, SVGIG (reference sequence). For the CDR3, the DNA is TGTGCCTGGAGACGCTCCGGGACAGGGAGTGGCTATACGCAGTATTTT. It yields the protein CAWRRSGTGSGYTQYF.

A few counts support this clone. V and J are TRBV19 and TRBJ1-5; 9 bases line up with TRBD1. This CDR3 is built from 15 residues. Losses at the gene ends were 4 bases for V and 6 bases for J; bases not matched to a gene: 7. Germline CDR1 LNHDA, CDR2 SQIVND (reference sequence). The CDR3, as DNA: TGTGCCAGTAGTAAACAGGGGGCCGGCGGTCAGCCCCAGCATTTT. Translation gives CASSKQGAGGQPQHF. Supplemented by reference TRBV19 and TRBJ1-5, the full variable domain reads DGGITQSPKYLFRKEGQNVTLSCEQNLNHDAMYWYRQDPGQGLRLIYYSQIVNDFQKGDIAEGYSVSREKKESFPLTVTSAQKNPTAFYLCASSKQGAGGQPQHFGDGTRLSIL.

This clone was counted a single time. The genes are TRBV3-1 (or the pseudogene TRBV3-2) and TRBJ1-3; no clear D. The CDR3 contains 17 residues. V was shortened by 0 bases and J by 0 bases, with 12 bases between the two germline ends. The V gene's germline CDR1 is LGHDT and CDR2 YNNKEL (reference sequence). CDR3 region: CASSQDTVAASGNTIYF. In DNA form, the CDR3 reads TGTGCCAGCAGCCAAGATACCGTAGCCGCCTCTGGAAACACCATATATTTT.

The chain links TRBV4-3 to TRBJ2-1, with TRBD1 matching 8 bases. The CDR3 spans 16 residues. J lost 6 bases, V lost 3 bases, and 10 bases had no gene match. The germline gives CDR1 LGHNA, CDR2 YSLEER. The CDR3 spells CASSHGRTGLGNEQFF. CDR3 nucleotide sequence: TGCGCCAGCAGCCATGGAAGGACAGGGCTGGGCAATGAGCAGTTCTTC.

This rearrangement joins TRBV29-1 to TRBJ2-5; TRBD1 matches at 7 bases. In germline, CDR1 is SQVTM, CDR2 ANQGSEA. The CDR3 contains 14 residues. With 3 bases clipped from V and 3 bases from J, the junction kept 7 bases outside the gene matches. The CDR3 loop is CSVDLRDREETQYF. CDR3 nucleotide sequence: TGCAGCGTTGACCTCCGGGACAGAGAAGAGACCCAGTACTTC.

This chain uses TRBV5-1 with TRBJ2-7, with D perhaps matching TRBD1 (5 bases). Germline V gene lookup returns CDR1 SGHRS and CDR2 YFSETQ. Trimming pared 0 bases from V and 2 bases from J, leaving 9 bases between. The CDR3 spans 14 residues. The CDR3 spells CASSLEVGPYEQYF. CDR3 bases: TGCGCCAGCAGCTTGGAGGTGGGGCCCTACGAGCAGTACTTC.

In DNA form, the CDR3 reads TGTGCCAGCAGCTGGGCTAGCGGGTTTGCGGAGACCCAGTACTTC. This encodes CASSWASGFAETQYF. The chain uses TRBV13 and TRBJ2-5; TRBD2 aligns across 8 bases. This CDR3 comprises 15 residues. V lost 4 bases and J lost 5; bases outside the gene matches: 9. The germline V gene has CDR1 PRHDT and CDR2 FYEKMQ (reference sequence).

The chain has TRBV5-5 and TRBJ2-7, with D possibly matching TRBD1 (6 bases). Between the trimmed V and J ends, which lost 4 bases and 2 bases, there was a span of 25 bases. Germline-derived CDR1 and CDR2 are SGHKS and YYEKEE (reference sequence). The CDR3 spans 18 residues. The CDR3 here is CASSPTFGTGQGTYEQYF. CDR3 sequence (DNA): TGTGCCAGCAGCCCGACATTTGGTACAGGGCAAGGTACCTACGAGCAGTACTTC. The variable domain in full, completed from reference TRBV5-5 and TRBJ2-7, reads DAGVTQSPTHLIKTRGQQVTLRCSPISGHKSVSWYQQVLGQGPQFIFQYYEKEERGRGNFPDRFSARQFPNYSSELNVNALLLGDSALYLCASSPTFGTGQGTYEQYFGPGTRLTVT.

The chain combines TRBV6-2 or TRBV6-3 with TRBJ1-1, with 7 bases that match TRBD1. The V and J ends lost 2 bases and 6 bases, in that order; junction bases with no gene match: 6. CDR1 and CDR2 (germline): MNHEY, SVGEGT. The CDR3 totals 14 residues. In DNA form, the CDR3 reads TGTGCCAGCAGTTACAACAGGGGAAGCTCTGAAGCTTTCTTT. It yields the protein CASSYNRGSSEAFF.

The genes are TRBV2 and TRBJ2-5; 9 positions match TRBD1. Germline values: CDR1 SNHLY, CDR2 FYNNEI. V dropped 8 bases and J dropped 4; count of bases not matched to a gene: 5. This CDR3 is 13 amino acids long. CDR3 region: CASSQGARETQYF. The DNA of the CDR3 is TGTGCCAGCTCACAGGGGGCTCGAGAGACCCAGTACTTC.

The chain uses TRBV3-1 (or the pseudogene TRBV3-2) and TRBJ2-5; 11 bases match TRBD2. Trimming at V came to 1 base and at J to 2 bases, leaving 6 bases not matched to a gene. CDR3 length: 17 amino acids. In germline, CDR1 is LGHDT, CDR2 YNNKEL (reference sequence). CDR3 DNA sequence: TGTGCCAGCAGCCAAGTCGTGTCTAGCGGGGGGCAAGAGACCCAGTACTTC. Its translation: CASSQVVSSGGQETQYF.

This chain connects TRBV10-3 to TRBJ1-1; no clear D. This CDR3 spans 13 amino acids. Trimming took 6 bases from V and 5 from J, leaving 13 bases between them. In germline, CDR1 is ENHRY, CDR2 SYGVKD. The DNA of the CDR3 is TGTGCCATCAGCTCTAAGGGAGATACTGAAGCTTTCTTT. Translated, it gives CAISSKGDTEAFF.

The chain couples TRBV4-3 to TRBJ2-1; 7 positions agree with TRBD2. This CDR3 has 16 residues. V was clipped by 0 bases and J by 2 bases; unmatched bases: 4. From germline, CDR1 is LGHNA and CDR2 YSLEER. CDR3 nucleotides: TGCGCCAGCAGCCAAGATTGGGGAGGGCCCTACAATGAGCAGTTCTTC. Translation gives CASSQDWGGPYNEQFF.

This chain connects TRBV6-6 to TRBJ2-2, with a weak D call TRBD2 (5 bases). V dropped 10 bases and J dropped 0 bases, with 12 bases sitting between them. CDR3 length: 14 residues. Germline lookup yields CDR1 MNHNY and CDR2 SVGAGI (reference sequence). The DNA for the CDR3 is TGTGCCACCAGCGGCAGCCCGAACACCGGGGAGCTGTTTTTT. Protein: CATSGSPNTGELFF.

The rearrangement links TRBV6-2 or TRBV6-3 to TRBJ2-1, with 7 bases aligning to TRBD2. With 4 bases clipped from V and 8 bases from J, the junction kept 8 bases outside the gene matches. This CDR3 has 14 amino acids. The V gene's germline CDR1 is MNHEY and CDR2 SVGEGT. The CDR3 DNA reads as TGTGCCAGCAGTTTAGGACTAGTTGGGTATGAGCAGTTCTTC. Amino acids: CASSLGLVGYEQFF.

Concerning this clone itself: At one of its ends the junction is not consistent with the germline gene, which may arise from a read error. The V gene is TRBV19, the J gene TRBJ2-3; D unresolved. Germline loops: CDR1 LNHDA, CDR2 SQIVND (reference sequence). The CDR3 extends over 11 amino acids. CDR3 residues: CATSITDTQYF. CDR3 in DNA: TGTGCCACTAGTATCACAGATACGCAGTATTTT.

The chain links TRBV7-9 to TRBJ1-4; D is unclear. V dropped 5 bases and J dropped 8 bases, with 12 bases sitting between them. CDR3 length: 13 residues. Looked up from germline, CDR1 is SEHNR and CDR2 is FQNEAQ (reference sequence). The chain's CDR3 is CASSPLLGEKLFF. CDR3 sequence (DNA): TGTGCCAGCAGCCCTCTACTGGGGGAAAAACTGTTTTTT.

J is TRBJ1-5 and V is TRBV27; D gene ambiguous. The CDR3 loop spans 15 amino acids. V lost 3 bases to trimming and J lost 0 bases, with 9 bases between them. Germline V gene sequence: CDR1 MNHEY, CDR2 SMNVEV (reference sequence). In nucleotides, the CDR3 is TGTGCCAGCAGTTTTTCAGGAGGTAGCAATCAGCCCCAGCATTTT. Its translation: CASSFSGGSNQPQHF.

The chain combines TRBV5-1 with TRBJ2-6, with 8 bases fitting TRBD1. J lost 4 bases, V lost 6 bases, and 15 bases had no gene match. Germline V gene data show CDR1 as SGHRS and CDR2 as YFSETQ. This CDR3 has 18 amino acids. CDR3 residues: CASTSLGQGARGANVLTF. CDR3 coding DNA: TGCGCCAGCACCTCCCTTGGGCAGGGGGCGCGCGGGGCCAACGTCCTGACTTTC.

The J gene is TRBJ2-7, the V gene TRBV3-1 (or the pseudogene TRBV3-2), with D possibly TRBD1 on 5 matching bases. Trimming cost V 0 bases and J 8 bases, with 8 bases left between them. The CDR3 length is 12 residues. Germline assignment: CDR1 LGHDT and CDR2 YNNKEL (reference sequence). The CDR3 coding sequence is TGTGCCAGCAGCCAAGATAGGGGTAAGCAGTACTTC. Its protein is CASSQDRGKQYF.

V usage is TRBV11-2 and J usage is TRBJ2-7; D may be TRBD1 or TRBD2 (6 bases each). CDR3 length equals 17 residues. CDR1 and CDR2 (germline): SGHAT, FQNNGV. V lost 5 bases to trimming and J lost 0 bases, with 20 bases between them. The CDR3 region has the DNA TGTGCCAGCAGCCCCCGAGGCGGCGGGGACAACTCCTACGAGCAGTACTTC. It translates to CASSPRGGGDNSYEQYF.

V usage is TRBV28 and J usage is TRBJ2-1; a possible D gene is TRBD2 (7 bases). Germline-derived CDR1 and CDR2 are MDHEN and SYDVKM. CDR3 size: 13 residues. V was cut by 3 bases and J by 8 bases, with 11 bases left in between. CDR3 bases: TGTGCCAGCAGTTTGGGGGGGGCCTATGAGCAGTTCTTC. Translated, it gives CASSLGGAYEQFF.